This T cell receptor (beta chain) emerged from a study of T cell responses to AZD1222 COVID-19 vaccine. Background on the study: Second-dose timings of about 4 or about 12 weeks were pooled. General observations from the study: Donors in the cohort were predominantly white British and more often female, and clonal diversity was possibly underestimated. At 160-218 and 743-854, vaccine-associated CD4 TCRs were dominant, and they spanned spike.

As regards this clone: The antigen is unknown.

Some clones are missing from TCRdb's copy, which holds only in-frame ones; the method was immunoSEQ multiplex PCR. The repertoire includes around 130,000 clones, roughly 84% of them detected once, and 12% sits in the top ten. Trimming removed 1 base at V and 2 bases at J, with 9 bases between. Germline CDR1 and CDR2: SGHTS and YDEGEE. This CDR3 is 14 amino acids long. The chain employs TRBV5-8 and TRBJ1-2; the D is unclear. Specimen: peripheral blood, collected on day 0 of AZD1222 vaccination. This receptor was taken from an adult in good health. The CDR3 coding sequence is TGTGCCAGCAGCTTGCCTCCGGGGAACTATGGCTACACCTTC. Translating it yields CASSLPPGNYGYTF.